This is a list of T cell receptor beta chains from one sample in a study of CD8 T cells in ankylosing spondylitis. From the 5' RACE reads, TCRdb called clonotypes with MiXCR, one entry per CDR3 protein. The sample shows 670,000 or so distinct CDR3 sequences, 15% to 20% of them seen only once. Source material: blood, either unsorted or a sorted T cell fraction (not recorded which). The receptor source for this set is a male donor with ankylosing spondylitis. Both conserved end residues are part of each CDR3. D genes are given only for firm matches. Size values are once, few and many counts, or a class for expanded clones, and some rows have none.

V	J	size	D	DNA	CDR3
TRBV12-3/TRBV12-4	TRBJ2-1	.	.	TGTGCCAGCAGTACGCGGACAGCCTACAATGAGCAGTTCTTC	CASSTRTAYNEQFF
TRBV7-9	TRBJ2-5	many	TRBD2	TGTGCCAGCAGTTCGGGGGGGCTGGAGACCCAGTACTTC	CASSSGGLETQYF
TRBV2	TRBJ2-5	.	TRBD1	TGTGCCAGCAACCTCGACAGGGGACAAGAGACCCAGTACTTC	CASNLDRGQETQYF
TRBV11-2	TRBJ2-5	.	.	TGTGCCAGCAGCTTAGAGGCGAGGGCCCAGTACTTC	CASSLEARAQYF
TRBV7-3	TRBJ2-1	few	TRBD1	TGTGCCAGCAGCTTAAACACCAGGGACAGGCAGTTCTTC	CASSLNTRDRQFF
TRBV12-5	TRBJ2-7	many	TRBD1	TGTGCTAGTGGTTTTGGGCCTGACAGGGGCAGGGAGCAGTACTTC	CASGFGPDRGREQYF
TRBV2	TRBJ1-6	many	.	TGTGCCAGCAGCCGCGAGTCAGGGTCCTATAATTCACCCCTCCACTTT	CASSRESGSYNSPLHF
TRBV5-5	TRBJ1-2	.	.	TGTGCCAGCAAACAAGACCCGCAGGGCTATGGCTACACCTTC	CASKQDPQGYGYTF
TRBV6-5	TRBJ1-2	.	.	TGTGCCAGCAGTTACGGCAGGGGCGTTGGCTACACCTTC	CASSYGRGVGYTF
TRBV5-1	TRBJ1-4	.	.	TGCGCCAGCAGCTTGCGGTGGGCGCAGGCTAATGAAAAACTGTTTTTT	CASSLRWAQANEKLFF
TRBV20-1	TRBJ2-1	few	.	TGCAGTGCTAGAGCGGGAGTATACAATGAGCAGTTCTTC	CSARAGVYNEQFF
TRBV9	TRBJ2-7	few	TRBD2	TGTGCCAGCAGCGTGGGGGTAGCGGGGTCCTACGAGCAGTACTTC	CASSVGVAGSYEQYF
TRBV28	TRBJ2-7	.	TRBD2	TGTGCCAGCAGTTTTCGGGGGGAGCGCTCCTACGAGCAGTACTTC	CASSFRGERSYEQYF
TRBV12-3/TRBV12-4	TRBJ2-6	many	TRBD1	TGTGCCAGCAGCCGACAGGGTTCCTCTGGGGCCAACGTCCTGACTTTC	CASSRQGSSGANVLTF
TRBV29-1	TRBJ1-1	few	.	TGCAGCGTAGTCCCAGGAGAGTACACTGAAGCTTTCTTT	CSVVPGEYTEAFF
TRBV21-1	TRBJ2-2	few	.	TGTGCCAGCAGCAAACCAGGTGGTTACACCGGGGAGCTGTTTTTT	CASSKPGGYTGELFF
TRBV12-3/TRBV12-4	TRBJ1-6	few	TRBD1	TGTGCCAGCAGGGCTGGACAGGGGTATTCACCCCTCCACTTT	CASRAGQGYSPLHF
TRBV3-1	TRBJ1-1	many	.	TGTGCCAGCAGCTCTCCCTCCATGAACACTGAAGCTTTCTTT	CASSSPSMNTEAFF
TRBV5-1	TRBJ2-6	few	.	TGCGCCAGCAGCTCCCCGTTGGGAGGGGCCAACGTCCTGACTTTC	CASSSPLGGANVLTF
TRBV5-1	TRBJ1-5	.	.	TGCGCCAGCAGGTCTCCGGGACGCGGCAAAGAAAATAGCAATCAGCCCCAGCATTTT	CASRSPGRGKENSNQPQHF
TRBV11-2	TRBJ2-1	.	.	TGTGCCAGCAGCTCAAGATCCGGGGCCTACAATGAGCAGTTCTTC	CASSSRSGAYNEQFF
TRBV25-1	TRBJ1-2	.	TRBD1	TGTGCCAGCAGTGACCCCGGACAGGCGAACTATGGCTACACCTTC	CASSDPGQANYGYTF